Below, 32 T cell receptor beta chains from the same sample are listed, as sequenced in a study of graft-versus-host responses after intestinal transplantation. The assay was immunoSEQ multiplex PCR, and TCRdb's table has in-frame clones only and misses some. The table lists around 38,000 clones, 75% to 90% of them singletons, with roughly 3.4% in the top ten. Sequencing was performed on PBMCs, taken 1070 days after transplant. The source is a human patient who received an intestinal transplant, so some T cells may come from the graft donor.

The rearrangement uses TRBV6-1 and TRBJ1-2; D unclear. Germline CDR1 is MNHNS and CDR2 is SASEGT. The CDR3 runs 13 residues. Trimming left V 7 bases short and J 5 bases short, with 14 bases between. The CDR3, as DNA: TGTGCCAGCACCCACGCAGAGGCTTATGGCTACACCTTC. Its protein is CASTHAEAYGYTF.

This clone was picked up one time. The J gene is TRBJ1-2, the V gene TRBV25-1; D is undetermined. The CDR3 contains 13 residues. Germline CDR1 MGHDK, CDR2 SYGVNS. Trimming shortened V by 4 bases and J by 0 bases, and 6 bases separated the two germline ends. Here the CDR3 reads CASSAPPNYGYTF. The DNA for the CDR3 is TGTGCCAGCAGTGCCCCACCTAACTATGGCTACACCTTC.

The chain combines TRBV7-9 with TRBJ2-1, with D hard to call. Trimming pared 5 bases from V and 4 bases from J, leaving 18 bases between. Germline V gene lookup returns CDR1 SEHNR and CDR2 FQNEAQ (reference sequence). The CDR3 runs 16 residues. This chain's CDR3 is CASSEIEANVYNEQFF. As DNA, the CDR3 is TGTGCCAGCAGCGAAATTGAGGCTAACGTTTACAATGAGCAGTTCTTC.

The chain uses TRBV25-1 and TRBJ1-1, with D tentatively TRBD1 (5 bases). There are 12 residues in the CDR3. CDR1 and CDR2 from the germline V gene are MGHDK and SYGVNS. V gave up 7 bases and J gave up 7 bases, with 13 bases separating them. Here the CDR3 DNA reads TGTGCCAGCAAACGGGGCTTCGGTGAAGCTTTCTTT. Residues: CASKRGFGEAFF.

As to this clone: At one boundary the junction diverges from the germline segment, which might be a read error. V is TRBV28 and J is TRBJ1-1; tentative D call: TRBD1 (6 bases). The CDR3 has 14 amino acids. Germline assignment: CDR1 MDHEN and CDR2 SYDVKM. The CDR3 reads CVSTQGGASTEAFF. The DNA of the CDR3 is TGTGTCAGCACCCAAGGGGGGGCGAGCACTGAAGCTTTCTTT. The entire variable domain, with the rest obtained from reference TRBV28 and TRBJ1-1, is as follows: DVKVTQSSRYLVKRTGEKVFLECVQDMDHENMFWYRQDPGLGLRLIYFSYDVKMKEKGDIPEGYSVSREKKERFSLILESASTNQTSMYLCVSTQGGASTEAFFGQGTRLTVV.

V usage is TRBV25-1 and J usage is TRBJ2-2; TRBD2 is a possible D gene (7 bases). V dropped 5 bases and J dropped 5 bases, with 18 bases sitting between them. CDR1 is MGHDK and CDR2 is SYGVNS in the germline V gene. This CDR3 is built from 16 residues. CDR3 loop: CASSRETGRATGELFF. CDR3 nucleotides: TGTGCCAGCAGTAGAGAAACAGGGAGGGCTACCGGGGAGCTGTTTTTT.

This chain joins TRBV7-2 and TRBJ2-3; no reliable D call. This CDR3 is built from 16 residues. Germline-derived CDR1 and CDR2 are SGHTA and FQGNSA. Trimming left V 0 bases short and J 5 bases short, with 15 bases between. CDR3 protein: CASSLAGWGTRDTQYF. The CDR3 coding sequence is TGTGCCAGCAGCTTAGCTGGTTGGGGTACCCGAGATACGCAGTATTTT.

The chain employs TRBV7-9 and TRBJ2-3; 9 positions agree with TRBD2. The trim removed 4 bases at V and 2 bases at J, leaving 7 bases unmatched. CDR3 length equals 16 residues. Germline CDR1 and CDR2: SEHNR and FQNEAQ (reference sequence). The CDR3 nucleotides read TGTGCCAGCAGCTATGGGCGGGAGGGGAACACAGATACGCAGTATTTT. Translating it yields CASSYGREGNTDTQYF.

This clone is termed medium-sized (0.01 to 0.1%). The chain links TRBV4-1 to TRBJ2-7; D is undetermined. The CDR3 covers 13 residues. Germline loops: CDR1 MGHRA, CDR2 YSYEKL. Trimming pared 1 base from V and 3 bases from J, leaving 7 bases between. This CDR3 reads CASSQVPVYEQYF. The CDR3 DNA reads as TGCGCCAGCAGCCAAGTACCCGTCTACGAGCAGTACTTC.

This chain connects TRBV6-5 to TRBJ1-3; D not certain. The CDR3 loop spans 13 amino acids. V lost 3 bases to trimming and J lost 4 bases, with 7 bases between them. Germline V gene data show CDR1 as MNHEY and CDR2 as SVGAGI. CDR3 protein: CASSYSRGNTIYF. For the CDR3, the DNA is TGTGCCAGCAGTTATTCGAGGGGAAACACCATATATTTT.

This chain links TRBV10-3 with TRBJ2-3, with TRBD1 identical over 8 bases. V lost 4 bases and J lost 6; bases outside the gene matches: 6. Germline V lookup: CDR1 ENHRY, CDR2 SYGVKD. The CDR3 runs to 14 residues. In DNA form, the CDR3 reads TGTGCCATCAGTGGACAGGGGCAGGGGGATACGCAGTATTTT. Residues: CAISGQGQGDTQYF.

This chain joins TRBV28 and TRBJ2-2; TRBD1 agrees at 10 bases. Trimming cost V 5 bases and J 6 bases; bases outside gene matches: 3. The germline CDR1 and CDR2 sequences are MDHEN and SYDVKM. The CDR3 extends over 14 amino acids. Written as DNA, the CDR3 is TGTGCCAGCAGTCCAGGGACAGGGGCCGGGGAGCTGTTTTTT. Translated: CASSPGTGAGELFF.

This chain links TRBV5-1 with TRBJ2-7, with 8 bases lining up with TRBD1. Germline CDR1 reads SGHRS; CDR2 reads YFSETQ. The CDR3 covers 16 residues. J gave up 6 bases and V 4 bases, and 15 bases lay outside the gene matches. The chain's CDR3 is CASSPVPGQAAGEQYF. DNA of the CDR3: TGCGCCAGCAGCCCAGTACCGGGACAGGCTGCGGGCGAGCAGTACTTC.

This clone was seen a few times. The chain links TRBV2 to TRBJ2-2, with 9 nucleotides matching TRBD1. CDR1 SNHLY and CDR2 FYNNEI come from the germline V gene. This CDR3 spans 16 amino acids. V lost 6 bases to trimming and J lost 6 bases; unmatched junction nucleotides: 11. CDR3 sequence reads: CASSLPGQGPPGELFF. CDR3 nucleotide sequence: TGTGCCAGCAGCTTACCGGGACAGGGTCCCCCCGGGGAGCTGTTTTTT.

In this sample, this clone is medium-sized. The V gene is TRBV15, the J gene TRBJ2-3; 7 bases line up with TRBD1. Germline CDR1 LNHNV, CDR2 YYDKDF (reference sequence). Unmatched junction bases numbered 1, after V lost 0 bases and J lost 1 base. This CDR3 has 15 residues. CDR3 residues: CATSRDTGGTDTQYF. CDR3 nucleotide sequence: TGTGCCACCAGCAGAGATACAGGGGGCACAGATACGCAGTATTTT.

This CDR3 is CASSFVTVNTEAFF. CDR3 nucleotide sequence: TGTGCCAGCAGTTTCGTCACAGTGAACACTGAAGCTTTCTTT. The rearrangement uses TRBV28 and TRBJ1-1; no reliable D call. CDR3 length equals 14 residues. CDR1 and CDR2 from the germline V gene are MDHEN and SYDVKM. The ends were cut back, 3 bases at V and 0 bases at J, with 8 bases in the middle.

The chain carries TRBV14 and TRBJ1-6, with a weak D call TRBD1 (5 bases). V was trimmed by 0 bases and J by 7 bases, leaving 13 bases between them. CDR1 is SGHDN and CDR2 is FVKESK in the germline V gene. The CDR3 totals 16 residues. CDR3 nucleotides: TGTGCCAGCAGCCAAGATCTCGGTAGGGACAATTCACCCCTCCACTTT. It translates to CASSQDLGRDNSPLHF.

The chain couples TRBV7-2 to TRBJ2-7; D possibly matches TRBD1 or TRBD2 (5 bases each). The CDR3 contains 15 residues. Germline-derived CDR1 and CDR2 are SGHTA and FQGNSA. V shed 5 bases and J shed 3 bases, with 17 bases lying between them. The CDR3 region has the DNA TGTGCCAGCAGCCCTGGGACGCACATCATCTACGAGCAGTACTTC. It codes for CASSPGTHIIYEQYF.

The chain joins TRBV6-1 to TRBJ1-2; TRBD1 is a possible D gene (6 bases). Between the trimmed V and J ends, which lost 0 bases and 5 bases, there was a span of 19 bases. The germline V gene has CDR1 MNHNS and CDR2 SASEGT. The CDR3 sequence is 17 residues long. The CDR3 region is CASSEARGSGAYYGYTF. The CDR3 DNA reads TGTGCCAGCAGTGAAGCGCGGGGGTCAGGGGCGTATTATGGCTACACCTTC.

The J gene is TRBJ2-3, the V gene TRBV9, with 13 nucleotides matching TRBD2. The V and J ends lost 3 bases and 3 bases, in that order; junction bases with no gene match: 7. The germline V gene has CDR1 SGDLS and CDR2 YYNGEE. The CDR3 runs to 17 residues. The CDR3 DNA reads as TGTGCCAGCAGCGGACGGACTAGCGGGAGAGAGACAGATACGCAGTATTTT. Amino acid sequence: CASSGRTSGRETDTQYF.

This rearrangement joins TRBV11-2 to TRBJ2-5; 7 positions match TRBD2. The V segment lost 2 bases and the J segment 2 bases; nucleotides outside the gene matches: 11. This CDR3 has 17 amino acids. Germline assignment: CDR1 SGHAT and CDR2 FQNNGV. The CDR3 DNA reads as TGTGCCAGCAGCTTAACGGGCCCGGCTAGCGGACAAGAGACCCAGTACTTC. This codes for CASSLTGPASGQETQYF.

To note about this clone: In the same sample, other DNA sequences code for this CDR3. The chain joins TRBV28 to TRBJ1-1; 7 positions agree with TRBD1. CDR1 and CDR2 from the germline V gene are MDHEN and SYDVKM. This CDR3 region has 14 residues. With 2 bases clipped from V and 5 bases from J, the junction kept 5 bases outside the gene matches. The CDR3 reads CASSLAQGGTEAFF. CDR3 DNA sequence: TGTGCCAGCAGTTTAGCCCAGGGGGGTACTGAAGCTTTCTTT. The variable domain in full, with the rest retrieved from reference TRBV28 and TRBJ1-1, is DVKVTQSSRYLVKRTGEKVFLECVQDMDHENMFWYRQDPGLGLRLIYFSYDVKMKEKGDIPEGYSVSREKKERFSLILESASTNQTSMYLCASSLAQGGTEAFFGQGTRLTVV.

This chain's CDR3 is CASSQEATTSGRAGLTDTQYF. For the CDR3, the DNA is TGTGCCAGCAGCCAAGAGGCTACTACTAGCGGGAGGGCTGGACTCACAGATACGCAGTATTTT. The chain joins TRBV4-2 to TRBJ2-3; TRBD2 matches at 13 bases. V was clipped by 0 bases and J by 2 bases; unmatched bases: 14. The CDR3 is 21 amino acids. CDR1 is LGHNA and CDR2 is YNFKEQ in the germline V gene.

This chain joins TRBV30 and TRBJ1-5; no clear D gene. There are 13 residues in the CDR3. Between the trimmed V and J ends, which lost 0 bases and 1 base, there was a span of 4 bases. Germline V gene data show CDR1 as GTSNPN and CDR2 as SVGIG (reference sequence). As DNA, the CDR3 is TGTGCCTGGAGTGTCCAGAGCAATCAGCCCCAGCATTTT. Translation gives CAWSVQSNQPQHF. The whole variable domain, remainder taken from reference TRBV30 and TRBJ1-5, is SQTIHQWPATLVQPVGSPLSLECTVEGTSNPNLYWYRQAAGRGLQLLFYSVGIGQISSEVPQNLSASRPQDRQFILSSKKLLLSDSGFYLCAWSVQSNQPQHFGDGTRLSIL.

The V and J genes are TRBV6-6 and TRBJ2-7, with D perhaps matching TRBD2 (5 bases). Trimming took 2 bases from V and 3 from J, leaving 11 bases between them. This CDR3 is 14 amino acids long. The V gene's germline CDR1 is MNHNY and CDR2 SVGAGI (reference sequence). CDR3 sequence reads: CASSYGFEGYEQYF. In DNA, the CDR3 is TGTGCCAGCAGTTACGGGTTCGAGGGCTACGAGCAGTACTTC.

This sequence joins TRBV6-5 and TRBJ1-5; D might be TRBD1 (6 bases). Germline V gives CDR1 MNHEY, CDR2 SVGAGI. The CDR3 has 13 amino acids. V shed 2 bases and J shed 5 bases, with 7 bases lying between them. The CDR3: CASSYQGYQPQHF. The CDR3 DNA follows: TGTGCCAGCAGTTACCAGGGGTATCAGCCCCAGCATTTT.

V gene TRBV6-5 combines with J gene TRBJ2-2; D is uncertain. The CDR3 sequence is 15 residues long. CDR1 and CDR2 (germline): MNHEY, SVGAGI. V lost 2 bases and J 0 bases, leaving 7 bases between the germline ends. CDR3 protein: CASSYETANTGELFF. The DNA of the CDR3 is TGTGCCAGCAGTTACGAGACCGCGAACACCGGGGAGCTGTTTTTT.

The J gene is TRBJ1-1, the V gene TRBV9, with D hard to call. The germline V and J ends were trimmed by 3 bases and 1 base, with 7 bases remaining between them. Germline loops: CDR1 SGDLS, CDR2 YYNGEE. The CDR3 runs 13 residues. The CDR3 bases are TGTGCCAGCAGCGCGCGGGGGAACACTGAAGCTTTCTTT. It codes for CASSARGNTEAFF. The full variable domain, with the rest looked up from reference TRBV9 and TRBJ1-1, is DSGVTQTPKHLITATGQRVTLRCSPRSGDLSVYWYQQSLDQGLQFLIQYYNGEERAKGNILERFSAQQFPDLHSELNLSSLELGDSALYFCASSARGNTEAFFGQGTRLTVV.

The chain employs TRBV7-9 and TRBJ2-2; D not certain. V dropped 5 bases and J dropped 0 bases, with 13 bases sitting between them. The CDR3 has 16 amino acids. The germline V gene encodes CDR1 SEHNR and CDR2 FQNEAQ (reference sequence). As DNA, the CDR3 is TGTGCCAGCAGCACCAACCCCCGAACGAACACCGGGGAGCTGTTTTTT. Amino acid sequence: CASSTNPRTNTGELFF.

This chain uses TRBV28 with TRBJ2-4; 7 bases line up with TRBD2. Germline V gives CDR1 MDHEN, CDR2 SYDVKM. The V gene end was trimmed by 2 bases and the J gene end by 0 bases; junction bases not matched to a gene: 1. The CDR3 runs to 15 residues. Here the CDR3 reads CASSLGGGAKNIQYF. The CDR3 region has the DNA TGTGCCAGCAGTTTAGGGGGGGGAGCCAAAAACATTCAGTACTTC.

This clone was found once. CDR3 sequence (DNA): TGCGCCAGCAGCTCGCGCCAGGACAGGGGTGGCTACACCTTC. This sequence encodes CASSSRQDRGGYTF. This chain joins TRBV5-1 and TRBJ1-2, with 9 bases fitting TRBD1. Losses at the gene ends were 3 bases for V and 7 bases for J; bases not matched to a gene: 7. Germline V CDR1 and CDR2: SGHRS, YFSETQ. The CDR3 length is 14 residues.

The CDR3 nucleotides are TGTGCCAGCAGCAGAGGGGAACAGCCCCAGCATTTT. It codes for CASSRGEQPQHF. The chain combines TRBV7-9 with TRBJ1-5; D may be TRBD1 (5 bases). Germline loops: CDR1 SEHNR, CDR2 FQNEAQ (reference sequence). V was shortened by 5 bases and J by 7 bases, with 9 bases between the two germline ends. This CDR3 spans 12 amino acids.